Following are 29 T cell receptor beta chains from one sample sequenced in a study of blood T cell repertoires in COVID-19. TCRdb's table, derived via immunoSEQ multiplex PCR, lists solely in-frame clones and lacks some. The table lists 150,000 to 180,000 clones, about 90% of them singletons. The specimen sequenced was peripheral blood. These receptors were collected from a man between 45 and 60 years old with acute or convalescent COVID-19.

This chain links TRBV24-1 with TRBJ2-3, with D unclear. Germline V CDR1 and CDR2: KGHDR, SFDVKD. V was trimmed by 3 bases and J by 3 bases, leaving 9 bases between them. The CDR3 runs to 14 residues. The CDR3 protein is CATSDVGSTDTQYF. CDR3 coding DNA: TGTGCCACCAGTGATGTTGGCAGTACAGATACGCAGTATTTT.

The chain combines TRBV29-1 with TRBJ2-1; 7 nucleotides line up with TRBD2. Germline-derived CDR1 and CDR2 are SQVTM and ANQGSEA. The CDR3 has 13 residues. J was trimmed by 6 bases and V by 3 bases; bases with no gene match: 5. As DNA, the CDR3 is TGCAGCGTTGAGGCGGGAGTTGGCAATGAGCAGTTCTTC. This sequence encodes CSVEAGVGNEQFF.

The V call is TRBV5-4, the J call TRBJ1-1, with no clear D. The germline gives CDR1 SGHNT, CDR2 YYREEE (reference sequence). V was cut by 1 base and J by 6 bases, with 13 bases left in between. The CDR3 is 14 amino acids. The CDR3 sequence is CASSLTGGYSEAFF. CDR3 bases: TGTGCCAGCAGCTTGACCGGAGGATATTCTGAAGCTTTCTTT.

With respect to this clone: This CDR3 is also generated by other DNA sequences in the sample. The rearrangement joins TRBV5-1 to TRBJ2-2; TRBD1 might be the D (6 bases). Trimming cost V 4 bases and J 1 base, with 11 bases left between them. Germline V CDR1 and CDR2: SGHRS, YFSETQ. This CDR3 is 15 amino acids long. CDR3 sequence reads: CASSLEGENTGELFF. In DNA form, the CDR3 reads TGCGCCAGCAGCCTCGAGGGGGAGAACACCGGGGAGCTGTTTTTT.

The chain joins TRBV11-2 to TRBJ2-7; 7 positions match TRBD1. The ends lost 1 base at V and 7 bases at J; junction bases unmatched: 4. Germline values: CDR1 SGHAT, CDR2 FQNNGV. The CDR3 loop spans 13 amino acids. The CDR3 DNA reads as TGTGCCAGCAGCTTAGGACAGGGAAAGGAGCAGTACGTC. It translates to CASSLGQGKEQYV.

Here the CDR3 DNA reads TGCGCCAGCAGCTTAGAGATATCCTACGAGCAGTACTTC. Its protein product is CASSLEISYEQYF. This chain links TRBV5-1 with TRBJ2-7; D uncertain. The CDR3 contains 13 residues. Germline V CDR1 and CDR2: SGHRS, YFSETQ. V was pared by 2 bases and J by 1 base, with 7 bases between. The full variable domain, completed using reference TRBV5-1 and TRBJ2-7, is KAGVTQTPRYLIKTRGQQVTLSCSPISGHRSVSWYQQTPGQGLQFLFEYFSETQRNKGNFPGRFSGRQFSNSRSEMNVSTLELGDSALYLCASSLEISYEQYFGPGTRLTVT.

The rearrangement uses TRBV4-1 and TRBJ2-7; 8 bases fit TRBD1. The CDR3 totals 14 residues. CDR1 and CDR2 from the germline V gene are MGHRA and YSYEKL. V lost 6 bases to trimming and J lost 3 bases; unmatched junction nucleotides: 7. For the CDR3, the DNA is TGCGCCAGCAGTCCCGGACAGGGAAGCTACGAGCAGTACTTC. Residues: CASSPGQGSYEQYF.

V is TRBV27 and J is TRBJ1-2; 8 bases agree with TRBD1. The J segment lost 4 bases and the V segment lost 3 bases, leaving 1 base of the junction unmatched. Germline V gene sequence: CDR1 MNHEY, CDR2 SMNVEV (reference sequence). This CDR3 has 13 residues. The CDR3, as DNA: TGTGCCAGCAGTTTCGGGACAGGCTATGGCTACACCTTC. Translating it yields CASSFGTGYGYTF.

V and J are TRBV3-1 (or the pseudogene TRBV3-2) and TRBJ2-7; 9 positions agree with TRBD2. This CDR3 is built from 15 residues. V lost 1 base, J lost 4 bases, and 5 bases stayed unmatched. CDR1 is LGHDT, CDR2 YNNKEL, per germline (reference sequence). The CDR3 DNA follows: TGTGCCAGCAGCCAAGTCTCTAGCGGGATTTACGAGCAGTACTTC. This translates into CASSQVSSGIYEQYF.

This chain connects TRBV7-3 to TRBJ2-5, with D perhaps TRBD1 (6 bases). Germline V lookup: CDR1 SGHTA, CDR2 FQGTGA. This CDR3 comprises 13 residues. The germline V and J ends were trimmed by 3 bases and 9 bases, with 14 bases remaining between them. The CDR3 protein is CASSLTGPEAQYF. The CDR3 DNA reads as TGTGCCAGCAGCTTGACAGGTCCGGAGGCCCAGTACTTC.

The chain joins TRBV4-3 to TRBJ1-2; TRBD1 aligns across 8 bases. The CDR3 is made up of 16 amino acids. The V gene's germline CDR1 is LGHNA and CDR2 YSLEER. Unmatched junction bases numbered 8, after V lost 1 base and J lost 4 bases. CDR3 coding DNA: TGCGCCAGCAGCCAAGTAGGGTCAGGGGGCACCTATGGCTACACCTTC. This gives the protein CASSQVGSGGTYGYTF.

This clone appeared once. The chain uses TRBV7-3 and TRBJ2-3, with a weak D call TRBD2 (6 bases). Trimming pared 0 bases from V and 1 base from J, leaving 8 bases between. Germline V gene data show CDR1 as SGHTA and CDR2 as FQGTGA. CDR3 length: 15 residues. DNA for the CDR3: TGTGCCAGCAGCTTAACCCCGGGGGGCACAGATACGCAGTATTTT. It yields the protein CASSLTPGGTDTQYF. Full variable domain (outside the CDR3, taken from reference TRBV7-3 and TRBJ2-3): GAGVSQTPSNKVTEKGKYVELRCDPISGHTALYWYRQSLGQGPEFLIYFQGTGAADDSGLPNDRFFAVRPEGSVSTLKIQRTERGDSAVYLCASSLTPGGTDTQYFGPGTRLTVL.

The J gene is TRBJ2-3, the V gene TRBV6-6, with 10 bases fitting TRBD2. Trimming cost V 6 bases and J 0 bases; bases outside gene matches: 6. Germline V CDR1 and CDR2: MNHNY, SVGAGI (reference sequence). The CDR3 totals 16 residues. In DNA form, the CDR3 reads TGTGCCAGCAGGTTCCAAGCGGGGGGGAGCACAGATACGCAGTATTTT. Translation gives CASRFQAGGSTDTQYF.

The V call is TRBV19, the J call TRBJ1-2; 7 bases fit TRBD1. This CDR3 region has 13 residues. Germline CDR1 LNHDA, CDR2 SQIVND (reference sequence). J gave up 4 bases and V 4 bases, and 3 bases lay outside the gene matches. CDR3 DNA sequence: TGTGCCAGTAGTACGGGACAGATCTATGGCTACACCTTC. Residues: CASSTGQIYGYTF.

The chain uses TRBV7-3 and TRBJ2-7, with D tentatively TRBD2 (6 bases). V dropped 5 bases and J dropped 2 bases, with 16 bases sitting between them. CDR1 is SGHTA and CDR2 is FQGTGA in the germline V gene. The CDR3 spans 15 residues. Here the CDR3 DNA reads TGTGCCAGCAGCGTGACCCACGGGAGAGCCTACGAGCAGTACTTC. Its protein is CASSVTHGRAYEQYF.

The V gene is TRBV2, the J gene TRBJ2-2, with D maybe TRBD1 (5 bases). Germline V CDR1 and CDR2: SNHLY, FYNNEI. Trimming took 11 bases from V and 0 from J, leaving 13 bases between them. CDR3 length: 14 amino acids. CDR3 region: CALHSGTNTGELFF. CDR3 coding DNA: TGTGCCCTCCATTCAGGGACGAACACCGGGGAGCTGTTTTTT.

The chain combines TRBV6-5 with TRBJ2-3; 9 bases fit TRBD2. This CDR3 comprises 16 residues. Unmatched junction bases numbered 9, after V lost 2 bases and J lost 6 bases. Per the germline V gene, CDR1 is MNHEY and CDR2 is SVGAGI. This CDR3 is CASSYRGGRAVDTQYF. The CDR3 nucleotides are TGTGCCAGCAGTTACCGGGGCGGGAGGGCCGTGGATACGCAGTATTTT.

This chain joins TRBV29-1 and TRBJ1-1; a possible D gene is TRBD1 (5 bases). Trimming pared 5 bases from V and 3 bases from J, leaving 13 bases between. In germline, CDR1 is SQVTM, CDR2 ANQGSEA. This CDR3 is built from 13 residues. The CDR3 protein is CSVRGTLDTEAFF. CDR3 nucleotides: TGCAGCGTTAGGGGTACTTTGGACACTGAAGCTTTCTTT.

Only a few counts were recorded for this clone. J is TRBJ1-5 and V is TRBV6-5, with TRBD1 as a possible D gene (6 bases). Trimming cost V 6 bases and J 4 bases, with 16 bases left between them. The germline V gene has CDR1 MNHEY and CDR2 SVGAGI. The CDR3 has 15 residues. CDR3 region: CASRPTGLINQPQHF. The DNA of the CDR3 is TGTGCCAGCAGGCCCACAGGGCTTATTAATCAGCCCCAGCATTTT.

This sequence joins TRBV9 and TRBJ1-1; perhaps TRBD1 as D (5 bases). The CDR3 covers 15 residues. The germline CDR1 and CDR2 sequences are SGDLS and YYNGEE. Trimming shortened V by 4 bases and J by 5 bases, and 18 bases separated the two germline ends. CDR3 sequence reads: CASSLLSGGGTEAFF. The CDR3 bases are TGTGCCAGCAGCCTCCTGTCGGGGGGTGGTACTGAAGCTTTCTTT.

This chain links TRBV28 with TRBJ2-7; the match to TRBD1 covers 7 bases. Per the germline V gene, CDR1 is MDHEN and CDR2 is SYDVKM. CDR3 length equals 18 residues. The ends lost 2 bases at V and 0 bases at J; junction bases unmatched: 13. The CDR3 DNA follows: TGTGCCAGCAGTTTAAACAGGGGCCCAACTGATGTCTCCTACGAGCAGTACTTC. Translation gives CASSLNRGPTDVSYEQYF.

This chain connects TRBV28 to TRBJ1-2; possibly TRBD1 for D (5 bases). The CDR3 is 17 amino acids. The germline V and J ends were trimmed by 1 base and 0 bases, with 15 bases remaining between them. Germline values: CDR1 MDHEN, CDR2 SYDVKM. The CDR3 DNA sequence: TGTGCCAGCAGTTTATTCGTGACAGCTATTACTAACTATGGCTACACCTTC. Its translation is CASSLFVTAITNYGYTF.

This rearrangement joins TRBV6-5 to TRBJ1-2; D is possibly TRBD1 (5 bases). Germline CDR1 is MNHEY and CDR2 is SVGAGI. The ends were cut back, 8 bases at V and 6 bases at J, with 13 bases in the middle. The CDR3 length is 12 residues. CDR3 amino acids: CASGTGGDGYTF. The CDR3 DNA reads TGTGCCAGCGGCACAGGTGGGGATGGCTACACCTTC.

CDR3 loop: CASSGVEGEQFF. CDR3 DNA: TGTGCCAGTAGTGGGGTGGAGGGTGAGCAGTTCTTC. The rearrangement uses TRBV19 and TRBJ2-1; D perhaps matches TRBD2 (6 bases). Looked up from germline, CDR1 is LNHDA and CDR2 is SQIVND (reference sequence). V was trimmed by 5 bases and J by 9 bases, leaving 11 bases between them. The CDR3 is 12 residues long.

CDR3 region: CASSVVTGMNTEAFF. The DNA of the CDR3 is TGTGCCAGCAGCGTAGTTACAGGCATGAACACTGAAGCTTTCTTT. The chain combines TRBV9 with TRBJ1-1; D possibly corresponds to TRBD1 (5 bases). Trimming took 0 bases from V and 0 from J, leaving 9 bases between them. The length of the CDR3 is 15 residues. In germline, CDR1 is SGDLS, CDR2 YYNGEE.

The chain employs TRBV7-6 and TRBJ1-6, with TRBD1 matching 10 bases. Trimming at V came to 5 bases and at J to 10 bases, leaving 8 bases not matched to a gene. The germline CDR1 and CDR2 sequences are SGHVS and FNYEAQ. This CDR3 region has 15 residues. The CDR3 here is CASSRDRGQGSPLHF. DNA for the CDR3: TGTGCCAGCAGCCGTGACAGGGGGCAAGGCTCACCCCTCCACTTT.

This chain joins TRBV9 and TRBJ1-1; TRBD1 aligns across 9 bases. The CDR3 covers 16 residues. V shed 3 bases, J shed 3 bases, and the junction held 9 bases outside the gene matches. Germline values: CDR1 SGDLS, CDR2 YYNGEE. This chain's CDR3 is CASSEEGQGKDTEAFF. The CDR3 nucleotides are TGTGCCAGCAGCGAGGAGGGACAGGGAAAGGACACTGAAGCTTTCTTT.

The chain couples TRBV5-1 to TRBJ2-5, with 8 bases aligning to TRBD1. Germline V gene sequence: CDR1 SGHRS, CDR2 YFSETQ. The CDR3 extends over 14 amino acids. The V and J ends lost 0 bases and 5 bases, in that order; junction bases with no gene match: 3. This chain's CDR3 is CASSLAGGLETQYF. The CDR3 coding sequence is TGCGCCAGCAGCTTGGCAGGGGGCCTCGAGACCCAGTACTTC. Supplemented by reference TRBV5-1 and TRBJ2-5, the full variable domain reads KAGVTQTPRYLIKTRGQQVTLSCSPISGHRSVSWYQQTPGQGLQFLFEYFSETQRNKGNFPGRFSGRQFSNSRSEMNVSTLELGDSALYLCASSLAGGLETQYFGPGTRLLVL.

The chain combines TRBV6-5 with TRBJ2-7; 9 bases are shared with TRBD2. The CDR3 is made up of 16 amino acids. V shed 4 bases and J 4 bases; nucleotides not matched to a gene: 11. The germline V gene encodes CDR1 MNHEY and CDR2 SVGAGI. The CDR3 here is CASSFPPTSGRYEQYF. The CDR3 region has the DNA TGTGCCAGCAGTTTTCCGCCGACTAGCGGAAGGTACGAGCAGTACTTC.